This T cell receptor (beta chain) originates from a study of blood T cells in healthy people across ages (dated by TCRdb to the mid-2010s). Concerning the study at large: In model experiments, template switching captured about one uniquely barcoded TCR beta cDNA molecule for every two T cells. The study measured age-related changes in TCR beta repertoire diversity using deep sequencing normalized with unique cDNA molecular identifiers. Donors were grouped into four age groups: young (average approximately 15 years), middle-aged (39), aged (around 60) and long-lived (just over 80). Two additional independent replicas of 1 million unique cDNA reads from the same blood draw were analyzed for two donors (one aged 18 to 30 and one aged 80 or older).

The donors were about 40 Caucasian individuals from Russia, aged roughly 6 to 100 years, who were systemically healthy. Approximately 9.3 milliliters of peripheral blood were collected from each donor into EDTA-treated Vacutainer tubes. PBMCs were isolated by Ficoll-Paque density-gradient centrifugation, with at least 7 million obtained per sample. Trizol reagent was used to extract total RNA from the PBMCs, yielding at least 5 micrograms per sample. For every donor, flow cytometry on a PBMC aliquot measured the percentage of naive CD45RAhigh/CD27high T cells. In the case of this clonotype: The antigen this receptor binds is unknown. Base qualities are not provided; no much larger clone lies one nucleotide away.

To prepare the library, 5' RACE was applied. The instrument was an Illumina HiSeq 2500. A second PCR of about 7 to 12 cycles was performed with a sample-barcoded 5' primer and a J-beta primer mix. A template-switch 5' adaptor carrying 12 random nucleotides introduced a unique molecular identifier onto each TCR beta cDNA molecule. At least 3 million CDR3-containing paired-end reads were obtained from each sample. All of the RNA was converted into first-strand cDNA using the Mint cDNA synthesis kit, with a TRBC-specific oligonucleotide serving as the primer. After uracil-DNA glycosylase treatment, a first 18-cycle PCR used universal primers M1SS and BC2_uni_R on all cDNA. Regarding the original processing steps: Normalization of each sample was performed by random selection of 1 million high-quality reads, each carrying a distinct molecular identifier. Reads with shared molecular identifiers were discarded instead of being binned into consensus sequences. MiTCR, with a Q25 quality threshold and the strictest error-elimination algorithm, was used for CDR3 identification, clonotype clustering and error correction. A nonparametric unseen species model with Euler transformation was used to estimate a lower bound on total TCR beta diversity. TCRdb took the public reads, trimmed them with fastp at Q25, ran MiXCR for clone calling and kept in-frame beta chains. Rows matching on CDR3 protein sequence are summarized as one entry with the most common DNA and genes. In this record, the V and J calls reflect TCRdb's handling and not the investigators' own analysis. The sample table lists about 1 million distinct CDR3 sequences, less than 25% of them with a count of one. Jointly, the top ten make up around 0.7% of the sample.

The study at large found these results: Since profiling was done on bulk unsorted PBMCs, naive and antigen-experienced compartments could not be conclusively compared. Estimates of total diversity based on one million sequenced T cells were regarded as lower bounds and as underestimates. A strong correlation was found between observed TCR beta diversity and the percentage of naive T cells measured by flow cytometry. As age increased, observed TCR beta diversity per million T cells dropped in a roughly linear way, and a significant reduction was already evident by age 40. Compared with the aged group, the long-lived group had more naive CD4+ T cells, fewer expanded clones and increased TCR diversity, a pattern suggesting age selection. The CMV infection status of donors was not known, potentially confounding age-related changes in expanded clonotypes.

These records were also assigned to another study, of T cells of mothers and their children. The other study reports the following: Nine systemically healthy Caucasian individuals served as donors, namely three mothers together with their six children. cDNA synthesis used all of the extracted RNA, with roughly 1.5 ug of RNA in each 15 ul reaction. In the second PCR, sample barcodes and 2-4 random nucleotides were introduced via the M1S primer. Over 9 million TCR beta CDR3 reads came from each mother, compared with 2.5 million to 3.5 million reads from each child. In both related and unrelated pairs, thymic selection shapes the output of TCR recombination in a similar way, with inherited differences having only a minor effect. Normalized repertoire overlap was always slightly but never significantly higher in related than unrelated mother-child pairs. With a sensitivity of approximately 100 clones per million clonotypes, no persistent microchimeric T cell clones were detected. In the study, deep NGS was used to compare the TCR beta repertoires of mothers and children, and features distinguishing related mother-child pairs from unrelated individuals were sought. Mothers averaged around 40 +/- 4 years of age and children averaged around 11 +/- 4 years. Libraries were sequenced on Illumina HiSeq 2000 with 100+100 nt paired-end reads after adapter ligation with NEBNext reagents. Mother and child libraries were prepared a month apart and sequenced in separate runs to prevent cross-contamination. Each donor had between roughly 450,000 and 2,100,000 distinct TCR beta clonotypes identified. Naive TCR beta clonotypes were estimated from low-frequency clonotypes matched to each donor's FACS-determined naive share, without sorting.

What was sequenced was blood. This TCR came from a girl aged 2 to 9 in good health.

The CDR3 region: CASSFDRAVGYTF. The base sequence is TGTGCCAGCAGTTTTGACAGGGCCGTGGGCTACACCTTC. Recombination joined TRBV12-3 or TRBV12-4 with TRBJ1-2, and 7 bases in between align with TRBD1. V trim: 3 bases; J trim: 8 bases; unmatched bases: 6. The CDR3 spans 13 residues, from the cysteine through the phenylalanine. Solely the CDR3 DNA is kept, with 39 bases framed from the first base.